The TCR beta chain under discussion was sequenced for a study of cytomegalovirus exposure and HLA in healthy donors. Concerning this clone itself: Its antigen is undetermined.

The V segment lost 5 bases and the J segment 2 bases; nucleotides outside the gene matches: 18. CDR1 and CDR2 from the germline V gene are SGHTA and FQGNSA. CDR3 length: 19 residues. PCR primers comprised 60 Vbeta and 13 Jbeta primers. The assay was immunoSEQ multiplex PCR, and TCRdb's table has in-frame clones only and misses some. The data contain over 150,000 clones, around 80% of them seen just once; the ten biggest clones take up 6% to 7.5%. General study findings and limits: TCR beta V- and J-gene trimming, according to a later analysis, was linked to a missense DCLRE1C variant.

The sample consisted of PBMCs. The TCR comes from a man aged 25 to 40 in good health and CMV-seropositive. The chain couples TRBV7-2 to TRBJ2-4; 7 bases map to TRBD2. The DNA for the CDR3 is TGTGCCAGCAGCGTATCTAGCTGGGGAGGGCCCAGTACCAAAAACATTCAGTACTTC. Protein product: CASSVSSWGGPSTKNIQYF.